The 8 T cell receptor beta chains in this list originate from one sample, sequenced in a study of somatic mutations in cytotoxic T cells in rheumatoid arthritis. This table comes from immunoSEQ multiplex PCR, and its TCRdb copy is limited to in-frame clones, with some not included. The top ten hold 30% to 40% of the sample, which has approximately 3,000 clones, less than 90% seen once. Sequenced input: CD8+ T cells sorted from blood. The receptors originated from an older woman with rheumatoid arthritis.

The gene calls are TRBV25-1 and TRBJ2-7; D is unresolved. V was clipped by 1 base and J by 6 bases, with 10 bases between them. Germline CDR1 is MGHDK and CDR2 is SYGVNS. The CDR3 has 13 residues. The CDR3 DNA is TGTGCCAGCAGTGAATTGAGGAGTGGCGAGCAGTACTTC. Translated, it gives CASSELRSGEQYF.

This clone was observed a single time. The chain links TRBV7-2 to TRBJ2-3; 13 nucleotides match TRBD2. Germline loops: CDR1 SGHTA, CDR2 FQGNSA. V was pared by 5 bases and J by 5 bases, with 13 bases of the junction left unmatched. The CDR3 extends over 18 amino acids. The CDR3 region has the DNA TGTGCCAGCAGCCCCGGACTAGCGGGGGCCCATGAGATAGATACGCAGTATTTT. It translates to CASSPGLAGAHEIDTQYF.

The chain is built from TRBV5-1 and TRBJ2-7; D remains unclear. This CDR3 is built from 13 residues. The V end lost 0 bases, the J end lost 0 bases, and 4 bases lay between the germline ends. The germline V gene encodes CDR1 SGHRS and CDR2 YFSETQ. CDR3 in amino acids: CASSLDRSYEQYF. The CDR3 nucleotides read TGCGCCAGCAGCTTGGATCGCTCCTACGAGCAGTACTTC.

The chain has TRBV6-4 and TRBJ2-1; D may be TRBD2 (5 bases). The germline V gene has CDR1 MRHNA and CDR2 SNTAGT. CDR3 length: 14 residues. The V end was cut by 8 bases, the J end by 0 bases, with 11 bases between. As DNA, the CDR3 is TGTGCCAGCCACCCAGAGGGCTCCTACAATGAGCAGTTCTTC. Amino acid sequence: CASHPEGSYNEQFF.

The chain couples TRBV6-1 to TRBJ1-6, with unresolved D. The CDR3 is 13 residues long. The V gene's germline CDR1 is MNHNS and CDR2 SASEGT. The V end lost 2 bases, the J end lost 9 bases, and 8 bases lay between the germline ends. CDR3 protein: CASSEMVLSPLHF. In nucleotides, the CDR3 is TGTGCCAGCAGTGAAATGGTACTTTCACCCCTCCACTTT.

The genes are TRBV19 and TRBJ2-1, with TRBD2 matching 12 bases. V lost 5 bases, J lost 5 bases, and 1 base stayed unmatched. CDR1 LNHDA and CDR2 SQIVND come from the germline V gene (reference sequence). The CDR3 totals 14 residues. The CDR3 DNA reads TGTGCCAGTAGTCTAGCGGGAGGGAACAATGAGCAGTTCTTC. Protein sequence: CASSLAGGNNEQFF.

The rearrangement joins TRBV4-3 to TRBJ2-3, with TRBD1 as a possible D gene (6 bases). The germline V gene has CDR1 LGHNA and CDR2 YSLEER. The CDR3 covers 18 residues. V lost 0 bases and J lost 6, with 22 bases in between. The CDR3 nucleotides are TGCGCCAGCAGCCAAGATTGGTACAGGGTGGGGATCCGGGATACGCAGTATTTT. It codes for CASSQDWYRVGIRDTQYF.

This clone was seen once. The gene calls are TRBV19 and TRBJ1-1; tentatively, D is TRBD1 (5 bases). V lost 10 bases and J 2 bases, leaving 20 bases between the germline ends. This CDR3 spans 15 amino acids. Germline V gives CDR1 LNHDA, CDR2 SQIVND (reference sequence). The CDR3 DNA reads as TGTGCCACCCGCCGGGGGGAGGCATCCAACACTGAAGCTTTCTTT. It codes for CATRRGEASNTEAFF. Looking up the rest from reference TRBV19 and TRBJ1-1 gives the full variable domain: DGGITQSPKYLFRKEGQNVTLSCEQNLNHDAMYWYRQDPGQGLRLIYYSQIVNDFQKGDIAEGYSVSREKKESFPLTVTSAQKNPTAFYLCATRRGEASNTEAFFGQGTRLTVV.